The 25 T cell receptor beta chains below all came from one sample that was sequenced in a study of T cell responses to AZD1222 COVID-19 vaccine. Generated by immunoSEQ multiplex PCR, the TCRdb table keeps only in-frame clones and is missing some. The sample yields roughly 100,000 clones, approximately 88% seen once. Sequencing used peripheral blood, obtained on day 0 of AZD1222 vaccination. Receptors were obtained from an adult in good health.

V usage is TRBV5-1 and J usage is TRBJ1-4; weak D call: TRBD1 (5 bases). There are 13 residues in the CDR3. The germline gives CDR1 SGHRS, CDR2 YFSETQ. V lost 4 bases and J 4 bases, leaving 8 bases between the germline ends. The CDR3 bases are TGCGCCAGCAGCGGGGGGATTAATGAAAAACTGTTTTTT. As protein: CASSGGINEKLFF.

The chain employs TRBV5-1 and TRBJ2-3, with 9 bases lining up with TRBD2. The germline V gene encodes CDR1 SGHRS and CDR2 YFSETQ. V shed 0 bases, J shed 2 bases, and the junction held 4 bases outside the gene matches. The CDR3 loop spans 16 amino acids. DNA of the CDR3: TGCGCCAGCAGCTTGGAATTAGCGGGGGTCACAGATACGCAGTATTTT. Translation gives CASSLELAGVTDTQYF.

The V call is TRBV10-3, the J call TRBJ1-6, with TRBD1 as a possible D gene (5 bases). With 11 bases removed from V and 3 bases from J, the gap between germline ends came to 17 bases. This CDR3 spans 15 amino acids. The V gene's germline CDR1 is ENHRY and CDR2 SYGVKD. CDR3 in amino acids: CAAGAQGFYNSPLHF. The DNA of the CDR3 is TGTGCCGCCGGGGCCCAGGGTTTCTATAATTCACCCCTCCACTTT.

The CDR3 nucleotides read TGTGCCACCAGCGGGAGCTCCTATAATTCACCCCTCCACTTT. Encoded protein: CATSGSSYNSPLHF. The chain uses TRBV15 and TRBJ1-6; D gene unclear. Per germline, CDR1 LNHNV and CDR2 YYDKDF (reference sequence). The CDR3 length is 14 residues. Trimming shortened V by 5 bases and J by 0 bases, and 5 bases separated the two germline ends.

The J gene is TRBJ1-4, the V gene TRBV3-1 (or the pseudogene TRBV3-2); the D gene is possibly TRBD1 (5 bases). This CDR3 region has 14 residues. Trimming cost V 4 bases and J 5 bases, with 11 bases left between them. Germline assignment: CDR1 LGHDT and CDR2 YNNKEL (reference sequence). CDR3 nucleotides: TGTGCCAGCAGCCCAGGAGGGGTAAATGAAAAACTGTTTTTT. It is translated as CASSPGGVNEKLFF.

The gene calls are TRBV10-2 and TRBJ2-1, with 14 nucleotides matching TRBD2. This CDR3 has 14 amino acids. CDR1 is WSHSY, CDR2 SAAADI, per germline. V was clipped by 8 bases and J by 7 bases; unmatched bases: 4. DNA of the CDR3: TGCGCCAGCGCAGGACTAGCGGGAGGAAATGAGCAGTTCTTC. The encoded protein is CASAGLAGGNEQFF.

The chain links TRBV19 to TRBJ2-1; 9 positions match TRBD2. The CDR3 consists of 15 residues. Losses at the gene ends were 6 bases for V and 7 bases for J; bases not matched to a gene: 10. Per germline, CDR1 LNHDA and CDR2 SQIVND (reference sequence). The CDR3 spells CASRSDSSGKNEQFF. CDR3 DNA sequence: TGTGCCAGTAGATCGGATTCTAGCGGGAAGAATGAGCAGTTCTTC. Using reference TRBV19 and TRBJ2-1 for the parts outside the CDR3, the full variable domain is DGGITQSPKYLFRKEGQNVTLSCEQNLNHDAMYWYRQDPGQGLRLIYYSQIVNDFQKGDIAEGYSVSREKKESFPLTVTSAQKNPTAFYLCASRSDSSGKNEQFFGPGTRLTVL.

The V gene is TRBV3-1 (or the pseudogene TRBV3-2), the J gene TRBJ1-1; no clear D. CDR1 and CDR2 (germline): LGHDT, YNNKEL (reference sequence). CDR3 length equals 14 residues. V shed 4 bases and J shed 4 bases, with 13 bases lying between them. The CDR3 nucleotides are TGTGCCAGCAGCCTCCGATCTCAGAGCACTGAAGCTTTCTTT. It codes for CASSLRSQSTEAFF.

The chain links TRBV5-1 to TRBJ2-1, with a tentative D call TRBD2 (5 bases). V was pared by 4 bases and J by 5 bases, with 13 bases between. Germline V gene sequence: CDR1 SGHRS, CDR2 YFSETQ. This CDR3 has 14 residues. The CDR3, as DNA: TGCGCCAGCAGCAAGGACTGGCCCGACAATGAGCAGTTCTTC. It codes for CASSKDWPDNEQFF. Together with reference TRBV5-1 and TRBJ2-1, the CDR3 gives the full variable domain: KAGVTQTPRYLIKTRGQQVTLSCSPISGHRSVSWYQQTPGQGLQFLFEYFSETQRNKGNFPGRFSGRQFSNSRSEMNVSTLELGDSALYLCASSKDWPDNEQFFGPGTRLTVL.

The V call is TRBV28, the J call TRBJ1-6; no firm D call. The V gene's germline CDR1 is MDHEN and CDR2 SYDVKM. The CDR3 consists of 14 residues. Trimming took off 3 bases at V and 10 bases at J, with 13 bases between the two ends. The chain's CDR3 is CASSFMAGSSPLHF. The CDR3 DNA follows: TGTGCCAGCAGTTTTATGGCGGGGAGCTCACCCCTCCACTTT.

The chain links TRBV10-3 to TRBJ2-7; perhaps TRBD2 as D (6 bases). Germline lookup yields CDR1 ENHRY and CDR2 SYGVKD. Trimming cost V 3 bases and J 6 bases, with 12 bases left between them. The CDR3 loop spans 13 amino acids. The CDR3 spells CAISDGGMGEQYF. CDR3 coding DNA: TGTGCCATCAGTGATGGAGGGATGGGCGAGCAGTACTTC.

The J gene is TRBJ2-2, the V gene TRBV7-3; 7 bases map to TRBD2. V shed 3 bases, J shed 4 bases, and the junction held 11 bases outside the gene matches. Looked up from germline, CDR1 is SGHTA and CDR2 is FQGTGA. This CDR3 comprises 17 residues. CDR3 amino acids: CASSFLRGGRGTGELFF. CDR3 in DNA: TGTGCCAGCAGCTTCTTACGGGGAGGGCGTGGCACCGGGGAGCTGTTTTTT.

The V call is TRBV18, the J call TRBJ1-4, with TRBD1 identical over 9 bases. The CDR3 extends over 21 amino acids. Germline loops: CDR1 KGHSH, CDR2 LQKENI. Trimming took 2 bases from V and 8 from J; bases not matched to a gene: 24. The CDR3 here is CASSPETISSFRTGEEEKLFF. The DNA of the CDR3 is TGTGCCAGCTCACCAGAAACGATATCATCATTCCGGACAGGGGAAGAGGAAAAACTGTTTTTT. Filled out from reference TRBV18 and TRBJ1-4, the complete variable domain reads NAGVMQNPRHLVRRRGQEARLRCSPMKGHSHVYWYRQLPEEGLKFMVYLQKENIIDESGMPKERFSAEFPKEGPSILRIQQVVRGDSAAYFCASSPETISSFRTGEEEKLFFGSGTQLSVL.

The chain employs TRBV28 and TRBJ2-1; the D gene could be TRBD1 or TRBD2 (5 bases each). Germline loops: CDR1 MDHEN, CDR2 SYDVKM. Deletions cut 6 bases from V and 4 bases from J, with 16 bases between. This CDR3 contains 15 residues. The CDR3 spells CASRIPSGAYNEQFF. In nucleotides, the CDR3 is TGTGCCAGCAGGATACCCTCCGGGGCATACAATGAGCAGTTCTTC.

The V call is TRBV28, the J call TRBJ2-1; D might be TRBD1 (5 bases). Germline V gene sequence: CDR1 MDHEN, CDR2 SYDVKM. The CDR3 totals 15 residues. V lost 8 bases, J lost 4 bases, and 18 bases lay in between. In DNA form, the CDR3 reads TGTGCCAGCTCATCGTTGGGGCTAAAATACAATGAGCAGTTCTTC. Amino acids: CASSSLGLKYNEQFF. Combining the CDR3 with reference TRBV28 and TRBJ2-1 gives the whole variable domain DVKVTQSSRYLVKRTGEKVFLECVQDMDHENMFWYRQDPGLGLRLIYFSYDVKMKEKGDIPEGYSVSREKKERFSLILESASTNQTSMYLCASSSLGLKYNEQFFGPGTRLTVL.

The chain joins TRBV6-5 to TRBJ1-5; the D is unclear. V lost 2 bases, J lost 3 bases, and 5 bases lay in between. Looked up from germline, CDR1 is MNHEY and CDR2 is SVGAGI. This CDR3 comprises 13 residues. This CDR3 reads CASSYVINQPQHF. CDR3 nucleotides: TGTGCCAGCAGTTACGTAATCAATCAGCCCCAGCATTTT.

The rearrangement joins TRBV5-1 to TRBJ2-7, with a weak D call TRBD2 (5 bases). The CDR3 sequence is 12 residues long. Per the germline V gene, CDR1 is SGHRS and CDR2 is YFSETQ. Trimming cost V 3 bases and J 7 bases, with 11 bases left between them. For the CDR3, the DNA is TGCGCCAGCAGCTCAGCCTCGGGGGAGCAGTACTTC. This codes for CASSSASGEQYF.

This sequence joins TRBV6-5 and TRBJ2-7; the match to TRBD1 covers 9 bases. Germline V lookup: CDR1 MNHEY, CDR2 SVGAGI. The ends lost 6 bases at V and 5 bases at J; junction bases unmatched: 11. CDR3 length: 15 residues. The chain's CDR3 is CASRPPGQGGHEQYF. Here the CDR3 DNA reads TGTGCCAGCAGGCCCCCGGGACAGGGAGGCCACGAGCAGTACTTC.

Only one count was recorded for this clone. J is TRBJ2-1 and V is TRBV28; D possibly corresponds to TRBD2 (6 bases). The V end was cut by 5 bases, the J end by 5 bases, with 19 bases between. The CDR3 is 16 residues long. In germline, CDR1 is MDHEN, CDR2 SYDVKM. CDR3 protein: CASSLLGGEVDNEQFF. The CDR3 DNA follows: TGTGCCAGCAGTCTCCTGGGCGGGGAGGTTGACAATGAGCAGTTCTTC.

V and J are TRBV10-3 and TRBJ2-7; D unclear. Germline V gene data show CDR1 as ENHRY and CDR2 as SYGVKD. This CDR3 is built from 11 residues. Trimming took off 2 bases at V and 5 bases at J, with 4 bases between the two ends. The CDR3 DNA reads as TGTGCCATCAGTGAGGGGGACGAGCAGTACTTC. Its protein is CAISEGDEQYF.

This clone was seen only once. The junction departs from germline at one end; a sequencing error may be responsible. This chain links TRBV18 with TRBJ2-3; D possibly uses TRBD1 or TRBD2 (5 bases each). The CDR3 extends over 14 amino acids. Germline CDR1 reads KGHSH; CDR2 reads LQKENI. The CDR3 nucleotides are TGTGCCAGCTCCCCACGGGGCGTGACAGATACGCAGTATTTT. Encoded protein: CASSPRGVTDTQYF.

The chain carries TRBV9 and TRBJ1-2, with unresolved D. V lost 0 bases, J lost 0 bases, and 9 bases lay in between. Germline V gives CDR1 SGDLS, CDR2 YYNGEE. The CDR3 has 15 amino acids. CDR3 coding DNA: TGTGCCAGCAGCGTAGATCCAGGCCCTAACTATGGCTACACCTTC. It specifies CASSVDPGPNYGYTF.

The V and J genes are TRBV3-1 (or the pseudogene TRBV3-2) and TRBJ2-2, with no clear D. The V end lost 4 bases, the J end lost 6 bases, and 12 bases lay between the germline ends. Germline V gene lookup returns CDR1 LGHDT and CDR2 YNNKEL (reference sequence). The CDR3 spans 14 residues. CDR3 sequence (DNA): TGTGCCAGCAGCCTTCACGGATCATCCGGGGAGCTGTTTTTT. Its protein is CASSLHGSSGELFF.

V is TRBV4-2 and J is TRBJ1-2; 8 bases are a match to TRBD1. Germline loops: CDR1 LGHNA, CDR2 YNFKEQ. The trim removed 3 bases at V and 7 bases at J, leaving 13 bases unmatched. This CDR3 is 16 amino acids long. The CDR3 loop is CASSHKSGQGRGGYTF. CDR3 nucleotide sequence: TGTGCCAGCAGCCATAAATCAGGACAGGGCCGTGGTGGCTACACCTTC.

CDR3 coding DNA: TGTGCCAGCAGCCAAACCCGCGAGCAGTACTTC. Its translation: CASSQTREQYF. The V and J genes are TRBV3-1 (or the pseudogene TRBV3-2) and TRBJ2-7, with no clear D. This CDR3 has 11 amino acids. The germline gives CDR1 LGHDT, CDR2 YNNKEL (reference sequence). V was clipped by 2 bases and J by 6 bases, with 5 bases between them.